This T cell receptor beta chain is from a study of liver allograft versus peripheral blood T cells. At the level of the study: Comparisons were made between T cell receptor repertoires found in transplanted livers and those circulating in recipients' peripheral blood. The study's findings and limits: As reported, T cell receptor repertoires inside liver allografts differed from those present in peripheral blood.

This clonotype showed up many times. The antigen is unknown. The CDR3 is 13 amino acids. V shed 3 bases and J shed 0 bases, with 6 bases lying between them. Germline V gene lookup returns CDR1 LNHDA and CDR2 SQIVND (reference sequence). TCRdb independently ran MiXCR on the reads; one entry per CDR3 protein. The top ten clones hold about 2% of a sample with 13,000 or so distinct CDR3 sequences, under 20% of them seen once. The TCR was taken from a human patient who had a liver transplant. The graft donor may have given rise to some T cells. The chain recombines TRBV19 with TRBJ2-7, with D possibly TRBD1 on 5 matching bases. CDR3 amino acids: CASSIGASYEQYF. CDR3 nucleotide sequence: TGTGCCAGTAGTATTGGGGCCTCCTACGAGCAGTACTTC.